The rows below give T cell receptor beta chains drawn from one sample of a study of response to subunit inactivated influenza vaccine. TCRdb recomputed calls from the RT-PCR reads with MiXCR, one row per CDR3 protein. The data show around 180,000 distinct CDR3 sequences, approximately 9.2% seen once. The specimen was non-naive T cells sorted from PBMCs, collected on the day of vaccination. The receptors stem from a man between 50 and 59 years old who received an inactivated influenza vaccine. Both conserved end residues are part of each CDR3. Fields, in order: D gene, clone size, V gene, J gene, CDR3 protein, CDR3 DNA. D genes are given only for firm matches. Expanded clones get a size class; other rows say once, few or many, or leave the size out.

D gene: .
clone size: .
V gene: TRBV11-3
J gene: TRBJ2-7
CDR3 protein: CASSLEWGNEQYF
CDR3 DNA: TGTGCCAGCAGCTTAGAATGGGGTAACGAGCAGTACTTC

D gene: TRBD2
clone size: few
V gene: TRBV5-6
J gene: TRBJ2-5
CDR3 protein: CASSLGLAGHGPLQETQYF
CDR3 DNA: TGTGCCAGCAGCTTGGGACTAGCGGGCCACGGGCCCCTCCAAGAGACCCAGTACTTC

D gene: .
clone size: many
V gene: TRBV5-1
J gene: TRBJ1-2
CDR3 protein: CASSPETEGRVYGYTF
CDR3 DNA: TGCGCCAGCAGCCCCGAGACTGAGGGGCGGGTCTATGGCTACACCTTC

D gene: TRBD2
clone size: .
V gene: TRBV7-9
J gene: TRBJ2-7
CDR3 protein: CASSLMTSAYEQYF
CDR3 DNA: TGTGCCAGCAGTTTGATGACTAGCGCCTACGAGCAGTACTTC

D gene: TRBD2
clone size: .
V gene: TRBV5-7
J gene: TRBJ2-7
CDR3 protein: CASRVAGGPNEQYF
CDR3 DNA: TGTGCCAGCAGAGTAGCGGGAGGCCCGAACGAGCAGTACTTC

D gene: .
clone size: many
V gene: TRBV5-1
J gene: TRBJ1-5
CDR3 protein: CASSWGGGNQPQHF
CDR3 DNA: TGCGCCAGCAGCTGGGGGGGTGGCAATCAGCCCCAGCATTTT

D gene: .
clone size: many
V gene: TRBV11-2
J gene: TRBJ1-2
CDR3 protein: CASSFRSFSPSRRYGYTF
CDR3 DNA: TGTGCCAGCAGCTTTCGCTCGTTTTCGCCCAGTCGGCGCTATGGCTACACCTTC

D gene: TRBD1
clone size: .
V gene: TRBV5-1
J gene: TRBJ2-5
CDR3 protein: CASSTGTGPYQETQYF
CDR3 DNA: TGCGCCAGCAGCACGGGGACAGGGCCCTACCAAGAGACCCAGTACTTC

D gene: .
clone size: .
V gene: TRBV29-1
J gene: TRBJ1-2
CDR3 protein: CSVVVRSNYGYTF
CDR3 DNA: TGCAGCGTTGTAGTTCGTTCTAACTATGGCTACACCTTC

D gene: TRBD1
clone size: .
V gene: TRBV27
J gene: TRBJ2-5
CDR3 protein: CASSRQGAQETQYF
CDR3 DNA: TGTGCCAGCAGTCGACAGGGGGCCCAAGAGACCCAGTACTTC

D gene: .
clone size: .
V gene: TRBV4-2
J gene: TRBJ2-3
CDR3 protein: CASSHDTGADTQYF
CDR3 DNA: TGTGCCAGCAGCCACGACACAGGAGCAGATACGCAGTATTTT

D gene: .
clone size: .
V gene: TRBV6-1
J gene: TRBJ2-5
CDR3 protein: CASSLFSGEGQETQYF
CDR3 DNA: TGTGCCAGCAGTCTCTTTTCGGGAGAGGGACAAGAGACCCAGTACTTC

D gene: TRBD2
clone size: few
V gene: TRBV19
J gene: TRBJ2-1
CDR3 protein: CATLAGGHNEQFF
CDR3 DNA: TGTGCCACCCTAGCGGGAGGTCACAATGAGCAGTTCTTC

D gene: .
clone size: .
V gene: TRBV7-2
J gene: TRBJ1-5
CDR3 protein: CASSLMDGGRNQPQHF
CDR3 DNA: TGTGCCAGCAGCTTGATGGACGGAGGTAGGAATCAGCCCCAGCATTTT

D gene: .
clone size: few
V gene: TRBV13
J gene: TRBJ2-2
CDR3 protein: CASSTRLGGEYTGELFF
CDR3 DNA: TGTGCCAGCAGCACCCGCTTGGGGGGAGAATACACCGGGGAGCTGTTTTTT

D gene: .
clone size: few
V gene: TRBV7-2
J gene: TRBJ2-5
CDR3 protein: CASSLVSRETQYF
CDR3 DNA: TGTGCCAGCAGCTTAGTGTCCCGAGAGACCCAGTACTTC